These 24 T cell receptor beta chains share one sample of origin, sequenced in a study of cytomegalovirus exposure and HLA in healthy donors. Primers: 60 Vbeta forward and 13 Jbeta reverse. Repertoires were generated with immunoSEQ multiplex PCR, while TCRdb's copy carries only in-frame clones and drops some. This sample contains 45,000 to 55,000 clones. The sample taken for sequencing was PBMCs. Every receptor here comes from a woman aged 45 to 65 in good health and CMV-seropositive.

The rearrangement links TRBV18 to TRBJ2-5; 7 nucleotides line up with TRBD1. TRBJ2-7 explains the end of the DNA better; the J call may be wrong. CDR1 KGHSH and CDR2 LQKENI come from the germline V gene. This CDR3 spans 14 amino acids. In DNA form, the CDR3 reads TGTGCCAGCTCAACCCCGAAGGACAGGTACGAGCAGTACTTC. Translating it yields CASSTPKDRYEQYF.

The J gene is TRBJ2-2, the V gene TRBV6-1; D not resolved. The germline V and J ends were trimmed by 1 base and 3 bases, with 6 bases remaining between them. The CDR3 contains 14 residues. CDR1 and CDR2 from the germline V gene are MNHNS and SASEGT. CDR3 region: CASSEELYTGELFF. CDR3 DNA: TGTGCCAGCAGTGAAGAACTTTACACCGGGGAGCTGTTTTTT.

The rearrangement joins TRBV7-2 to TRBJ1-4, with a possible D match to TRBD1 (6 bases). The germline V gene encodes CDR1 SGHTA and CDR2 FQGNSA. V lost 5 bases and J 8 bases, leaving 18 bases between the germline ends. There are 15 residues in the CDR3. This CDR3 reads CASSTNRAKGEKLFF. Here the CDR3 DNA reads TGTGCCAGCAGCACGAACAGGGCTAAAGGCGAAAAACTGTTTTTT.

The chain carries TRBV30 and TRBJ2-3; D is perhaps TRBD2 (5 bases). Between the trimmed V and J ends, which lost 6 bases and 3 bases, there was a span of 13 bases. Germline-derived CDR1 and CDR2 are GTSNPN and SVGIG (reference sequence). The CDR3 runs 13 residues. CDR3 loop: CACRDPGTDTQYF. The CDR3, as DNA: TGTGCCTGCCGGGATCCGGGGACAGATACGCAGTATTTT.

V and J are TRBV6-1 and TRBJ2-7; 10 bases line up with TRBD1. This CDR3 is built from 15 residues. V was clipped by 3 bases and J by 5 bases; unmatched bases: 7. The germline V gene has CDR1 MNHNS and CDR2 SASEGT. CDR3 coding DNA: TGTGCCAGCAGTGAGAGCCGACAGGGGGCAAACGAGCAGTACTTC. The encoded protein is CASSESRQGANEQYF.

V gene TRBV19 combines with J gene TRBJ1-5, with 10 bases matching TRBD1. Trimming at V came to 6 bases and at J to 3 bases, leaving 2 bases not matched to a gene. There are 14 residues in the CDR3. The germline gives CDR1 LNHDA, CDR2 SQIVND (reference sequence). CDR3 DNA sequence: TGTGCCAGTAGAGACAGGGGGCCCAATCAGCCCCAGCATTTT. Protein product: CASRDRGPNQPQHF.

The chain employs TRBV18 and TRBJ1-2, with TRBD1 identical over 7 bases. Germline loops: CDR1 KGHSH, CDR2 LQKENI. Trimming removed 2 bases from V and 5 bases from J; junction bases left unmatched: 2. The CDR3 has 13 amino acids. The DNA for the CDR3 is TGTGCCAGCTCACCAACAGGGGAGTATGGCTACACCTTC. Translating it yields CASSPTGEYGYTF.

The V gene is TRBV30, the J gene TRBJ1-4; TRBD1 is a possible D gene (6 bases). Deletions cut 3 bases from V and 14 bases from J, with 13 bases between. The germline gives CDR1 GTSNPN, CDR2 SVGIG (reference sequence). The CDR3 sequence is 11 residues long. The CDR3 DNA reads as TGTGCCTGGAGAACAGGGTCCCCCCTGTTTTTT. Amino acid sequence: CAWRTGSPLFF.

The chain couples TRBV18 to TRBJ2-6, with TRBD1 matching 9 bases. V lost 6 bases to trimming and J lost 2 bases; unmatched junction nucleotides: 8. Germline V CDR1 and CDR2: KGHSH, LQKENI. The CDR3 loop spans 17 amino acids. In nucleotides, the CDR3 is TGTGCCAGCTCCCTCGCTACAGGGGGCGCTGGGGCCAACGTCCTGACTTTC. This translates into CASSLATGGAGANVLTF. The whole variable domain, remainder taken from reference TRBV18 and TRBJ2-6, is NAGVMQNPRHLVRRRGQEARLRCSPMKGHSHVYWYRQLPEEGLKFMVYLQKENIIDESGMPKERFSAEFPKEGPSILRIQQVVRGDSAAYFCASSLATGGAGANVLTFGAGSRLTVL.

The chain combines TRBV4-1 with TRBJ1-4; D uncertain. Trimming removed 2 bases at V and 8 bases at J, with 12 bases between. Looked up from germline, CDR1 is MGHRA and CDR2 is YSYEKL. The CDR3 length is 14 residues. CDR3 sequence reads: CASSQPVVKEKLFF. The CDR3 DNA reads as TGCGCCAGCAGCCAACCGGTCGTTAAGGAAAAACTGTTTTTT.

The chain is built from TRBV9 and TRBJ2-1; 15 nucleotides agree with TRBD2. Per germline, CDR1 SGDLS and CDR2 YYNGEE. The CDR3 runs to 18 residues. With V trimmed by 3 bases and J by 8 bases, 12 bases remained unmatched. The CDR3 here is CASSAYLTGTSGRHEQFF. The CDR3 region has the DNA TGTGCCAGCAGCGCTTATCTTACCGGGACTAGCGGGAGGCATGAGCAGTTCTTC.

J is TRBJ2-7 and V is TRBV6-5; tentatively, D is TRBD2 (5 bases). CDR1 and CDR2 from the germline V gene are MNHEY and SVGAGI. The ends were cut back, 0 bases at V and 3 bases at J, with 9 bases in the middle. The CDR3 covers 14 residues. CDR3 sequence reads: CASSYSRGIYEQYF. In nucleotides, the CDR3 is TGTGCCAGCAGTTACTCCCGGGGAATCTACGAGCAGTACTTC.

CDR3 sequence reads: CATSLSGSSYNEQFF. The CDR3 DNA is TGTGCCACCTCCTTGAGCGGGAGCTCCTACAATGAGCAGTTCTTC. The chain is built from TRBV19 and TRBJ2-1, with TRBD2 matching over 8 bases. CDR1 LNHDA and CDR2 SQIVND come from the germline V gene (reference sequence). V trimming: 10 bases; J trimming: 0 bases; junction bases outside the gene matches: 8. The CDR3 is made up of 15 amino acids.

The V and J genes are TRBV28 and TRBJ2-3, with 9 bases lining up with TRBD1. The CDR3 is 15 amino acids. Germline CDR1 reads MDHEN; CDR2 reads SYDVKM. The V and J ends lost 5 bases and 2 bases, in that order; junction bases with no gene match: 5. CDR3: CASSLGTGNTDTQYF. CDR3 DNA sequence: TGTGCCAGCAGTCTCGGGACAGGGAACACAGATACGCAGTATTTT.

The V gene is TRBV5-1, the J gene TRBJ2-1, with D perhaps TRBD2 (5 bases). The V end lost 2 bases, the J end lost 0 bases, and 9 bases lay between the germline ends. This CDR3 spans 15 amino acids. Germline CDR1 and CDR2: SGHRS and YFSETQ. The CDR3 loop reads CASSLIGSSYNEQFF. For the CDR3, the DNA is TGCGCCAGCAGCTTAATAGGGAGCTCCTACAATGAGCAGTTCTTC.

The CDR3 spells CASSTPSTGAYNEQFF. CDR3 nucleotide sequence: TGTGCCAGTAGTACCCCCTCGACAGGGGCCTACAATGAGCAGTTCTTC. V gene TRBV19 combines with J gene TRBJ2-1; TRBD1 matches at 8 bases. Trimming cost V 4 bases and J 2 bases; bases outside gene matches: 7. The germline V gene has CDR1 LNHDA and CDR2 SQIVND (reference sequence). This CDR3 is built from 16 residues.

The CDR3 sequence: CASSKPYRGGRYGYTF. CDR3 nucleotide sequence: TGTGCCAGCAGCAAACCCTACAGGGGAGGAAGGTATGGCTACACCTTC. The gene calls are TRBV21-1 and TRBJ1-2; the table calls TRBD1, which could not be checked here. TRBV21-1 is reported as a pseudogene. This CDR3 is built from 16 residues.

CDR3 sequence (DNA): TGCGCCAGCAGCGACCCCAGGGGTGAGGAGACCCAGTACTTC. Amino acid sequence: CASSDPRGEETQYF. The chain carries TRBV5-1 and TRBJ2-5; TRBD1 is a possible D gene (6 bases). Looked up from germline, CDR1 is SGHRS and CDR2 is YFSETQ. The CDR3 has 14 amino acids. Trimming removed 4 bases at V and 5 bases at J, with 15 bases between.

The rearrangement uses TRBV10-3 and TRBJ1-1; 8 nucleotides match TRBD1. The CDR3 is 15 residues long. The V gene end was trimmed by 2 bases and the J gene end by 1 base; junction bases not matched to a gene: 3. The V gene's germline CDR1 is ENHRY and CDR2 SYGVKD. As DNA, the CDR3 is TGTGCCATCAGTGAGCCGGGACAGGAGAACACTGAAGCTTTCTTT. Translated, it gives CAISEPGQENTEAFF.

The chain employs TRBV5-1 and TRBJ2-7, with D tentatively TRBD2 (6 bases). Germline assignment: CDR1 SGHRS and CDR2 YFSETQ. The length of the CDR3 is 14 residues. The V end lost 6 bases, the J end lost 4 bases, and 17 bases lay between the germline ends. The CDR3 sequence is CASTVAGPGYEQYF. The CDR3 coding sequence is TGCGCCAGCACTGTGGCGGGGCCAGGTTACGAGCAGTACTTC.

CDR3 coding DNA: TGTGCTAGTGGGCTACAGGGGTGGACTGAGCAGTTCTTC. Its translation: CASGLQGWTEQFF. This rearrangement joins TRBV12-5 to TRBJ2-1; 7 positions match TRBD1. The germline gives CDR1 LGHNT, CDR2 FRNRAP. The CDR3 has 13 residues. V shed 6 bases and J 9 bases; nucleotides not matched to a gene: 8.

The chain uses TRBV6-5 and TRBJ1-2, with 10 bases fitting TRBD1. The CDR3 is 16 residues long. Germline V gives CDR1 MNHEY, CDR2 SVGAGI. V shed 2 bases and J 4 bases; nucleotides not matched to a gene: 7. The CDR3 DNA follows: TGTGCCAGCAGTTACATTCGGACAGGGGGTAGCTATGGCTACACCTTC. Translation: CASSYIRTGGSYGYTF.

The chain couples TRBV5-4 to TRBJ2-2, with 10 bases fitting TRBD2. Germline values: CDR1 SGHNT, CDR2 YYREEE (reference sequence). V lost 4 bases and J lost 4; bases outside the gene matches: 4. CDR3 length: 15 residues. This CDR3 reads CASSTGLASTGELFF. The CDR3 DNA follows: TGTGCCAGCAGCACGGGACTAGCGAGCACCGGGGAGCTGTTTTTT. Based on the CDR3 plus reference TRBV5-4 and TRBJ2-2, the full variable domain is ETGVTQSPTHLIKTRGQQVTLRCSSQSGHNTVSWYQQALGQGPQFIFQYYREEENGRGNFPPRFSGLQFPNYSSELNVNALELDDSALYLCASSTGLASTGELFFGEGSRLTVL.

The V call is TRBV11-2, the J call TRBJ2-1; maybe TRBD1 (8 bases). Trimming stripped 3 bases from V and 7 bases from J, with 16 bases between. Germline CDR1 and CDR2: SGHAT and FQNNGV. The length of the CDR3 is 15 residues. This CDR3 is CASSFTTGGGNEQFF. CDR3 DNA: TGTGCCAGCAGCTTCACAACAGGGGGGGGGAATGAGCAGTTCTTC. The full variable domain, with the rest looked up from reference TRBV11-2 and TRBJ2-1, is EAGVAQSPRYKIIEKRQSVAFWCNPISGHATLYWYQQILGQGPKLLIQFQNNGVVDDSQLPKDRFSAERLKGVDSTLKIQPAKLEDSAVYLCASSFTTGGGNEQFFGPGTRLTVL.